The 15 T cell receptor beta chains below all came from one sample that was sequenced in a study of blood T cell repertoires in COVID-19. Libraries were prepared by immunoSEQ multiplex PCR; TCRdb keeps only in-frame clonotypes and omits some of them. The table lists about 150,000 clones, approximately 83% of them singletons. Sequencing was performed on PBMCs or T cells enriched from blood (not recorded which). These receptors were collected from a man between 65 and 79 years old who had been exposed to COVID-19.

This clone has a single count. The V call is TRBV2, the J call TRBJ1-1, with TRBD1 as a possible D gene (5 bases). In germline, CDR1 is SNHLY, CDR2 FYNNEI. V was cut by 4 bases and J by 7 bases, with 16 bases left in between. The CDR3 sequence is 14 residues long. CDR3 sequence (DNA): TGTGCCAGCAGTGTATCGGTCCCGGGGGGTGAAGCTTTCTTT. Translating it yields CASSVSVPGGEAFF.

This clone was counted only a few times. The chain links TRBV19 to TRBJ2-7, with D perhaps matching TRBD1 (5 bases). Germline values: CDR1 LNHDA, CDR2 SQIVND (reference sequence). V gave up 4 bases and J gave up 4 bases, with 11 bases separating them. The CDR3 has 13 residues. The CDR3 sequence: CASSNVQGYEQYF. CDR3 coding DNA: TGTGCCAGTAGTAATGTTCAGGGATACGAGCAGTACTTC.

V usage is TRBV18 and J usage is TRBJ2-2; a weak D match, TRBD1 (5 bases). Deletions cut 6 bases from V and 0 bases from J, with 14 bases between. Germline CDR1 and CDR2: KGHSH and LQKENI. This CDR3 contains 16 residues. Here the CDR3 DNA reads TGTGCCAGCTCCCCTACGGACATAGCGAACACCGGGGAGCTGTTTTTT. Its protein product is CASSPTDIANTGELFF.

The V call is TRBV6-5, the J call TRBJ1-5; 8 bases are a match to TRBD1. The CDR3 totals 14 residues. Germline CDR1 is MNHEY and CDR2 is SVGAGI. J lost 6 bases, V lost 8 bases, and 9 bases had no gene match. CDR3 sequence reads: CASRPGGAGQPQHF. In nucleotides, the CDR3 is TGTGCCAGCCGACCAGGGGGCGCGGGTCAGCCCCAGCATTTT.

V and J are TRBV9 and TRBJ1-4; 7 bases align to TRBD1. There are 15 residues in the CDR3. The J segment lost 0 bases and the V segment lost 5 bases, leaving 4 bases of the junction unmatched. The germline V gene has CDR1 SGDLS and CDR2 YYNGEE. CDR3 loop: CASSGTVATNEKLFF. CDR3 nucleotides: TGTGCCAGCAGTGGGACAGTTGCAACTAATGAAAAACTGTTTTTT.

The CDR3 is CASSLGGTVLLPLHF. CDR3 DNA sequence: TGTGCCAGCAGTTTAGGGGGGACAGTCCTATTACCCCTCCACTTT. The chain uses TRBV28 and TRBJ1-6; 7 nucleotides align to TRBD1. This CDR3 is built from 15 residues. V shed 2 bases and J 12 bases; nucleotides not matched to a gene: 10. The germline gives CDR1 MDHEN, CDR2 SYDVKM. Combining the CDR3 with reference TRBV28 and TRBJ1-6 gives the whole variable domain DVKVTQSSRYLVKRTGEKVFLECVQDMDHENMFWYRQDPGLGLRLIYFSYDVKMKEKGDIPEGYSVSREKKERFSLILESASTNQTSMYLCASSLGGTVLLPLHFGNGTRLTVT.

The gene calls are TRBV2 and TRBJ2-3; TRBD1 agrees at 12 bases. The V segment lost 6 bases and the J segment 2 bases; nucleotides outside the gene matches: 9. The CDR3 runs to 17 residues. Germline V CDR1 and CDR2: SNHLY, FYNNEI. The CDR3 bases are TGTGCCAGCAGCGAACCGGGACAGGGGGCCTACACAGATACGCAGTATTTT. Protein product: CASSEPGQGAYTDTQYF.

The DNA for the CDR3 is TGTGCCAGCAGCCTATATCTGCGAGGGACAGATACGCAGTATTTT. The encoded protein is CASSLYLRGTDTQYF. The chain joins TRBV3-1 (or the pseudogene TRBV3-2) to TRBJ2-3; maybe TRBD2 (5 bases). CDR1 and CDR2 (germline): LGHDT, YNNKEL (reference sequence). Trimming removed 4 bases from V and 3 bases from J, with 14 bases in between. The CDR3 runs to 15 residues.

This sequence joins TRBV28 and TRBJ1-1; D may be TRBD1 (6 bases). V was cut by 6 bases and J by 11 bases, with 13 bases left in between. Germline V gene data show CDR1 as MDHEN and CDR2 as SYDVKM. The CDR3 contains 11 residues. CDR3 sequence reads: CASRPTGMAFF. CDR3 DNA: TGTGCCAGCAGACCAACAGGGATGGCTTTCTTT.

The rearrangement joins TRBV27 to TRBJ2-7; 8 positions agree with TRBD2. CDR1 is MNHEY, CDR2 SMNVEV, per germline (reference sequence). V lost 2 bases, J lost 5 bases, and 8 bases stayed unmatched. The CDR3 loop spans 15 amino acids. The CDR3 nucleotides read TGTGCCAGCAGTTTAAAAGCGGGAGCCGGGAACGAGCAGTACTTC. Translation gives CASSLKAGAGNEQYF.

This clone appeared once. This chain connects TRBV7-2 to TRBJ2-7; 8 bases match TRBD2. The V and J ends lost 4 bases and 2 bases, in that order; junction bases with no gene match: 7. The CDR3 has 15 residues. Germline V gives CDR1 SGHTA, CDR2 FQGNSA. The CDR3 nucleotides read TGTGCCAGCAGCTCCGCCAGCGGGAGAGCCTACGAGCAGTACTTC. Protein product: CASSSASGRAYEQYF.

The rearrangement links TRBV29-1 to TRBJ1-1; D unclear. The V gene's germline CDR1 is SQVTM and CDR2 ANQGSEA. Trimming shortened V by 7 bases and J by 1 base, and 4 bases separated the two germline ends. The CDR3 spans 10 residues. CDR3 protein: CSARNTEAFF. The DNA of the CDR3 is TGCAGCGCCAGGAACACTGAAGCTTTCTTT.

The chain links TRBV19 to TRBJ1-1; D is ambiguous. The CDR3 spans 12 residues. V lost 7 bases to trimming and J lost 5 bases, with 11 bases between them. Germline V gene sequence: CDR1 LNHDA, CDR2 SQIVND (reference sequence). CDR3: CASTSKRTEAFF. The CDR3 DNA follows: TGTGCCAGTACATCGAAACGGACTGAAGCTTTCTTT.

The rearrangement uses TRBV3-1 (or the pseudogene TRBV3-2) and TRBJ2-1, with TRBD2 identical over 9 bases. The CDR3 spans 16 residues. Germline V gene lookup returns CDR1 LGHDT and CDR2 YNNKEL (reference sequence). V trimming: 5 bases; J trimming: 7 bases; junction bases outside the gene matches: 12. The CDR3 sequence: CASSETGTSWRNEQFF. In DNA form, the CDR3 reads TGTGCCAGCAGCGAAACCGGGACTAGCTGGAGAAATGAGCAGTTCTTC.

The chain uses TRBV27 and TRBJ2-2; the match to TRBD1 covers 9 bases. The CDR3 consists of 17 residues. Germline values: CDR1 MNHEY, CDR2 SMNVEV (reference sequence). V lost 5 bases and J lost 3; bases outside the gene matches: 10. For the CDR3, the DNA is TGTGCCAGCAGTAAGGGATCGGGACAGGGCTACACCGGGGAGCTGTTTTTT. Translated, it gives CASSKGSGQGYTGELFF.